The rows below give T cell receptor beta chains drawn from one sample of a study of CXCR3-negative and CXCR3-positive naive CD8 T cells. TCRdb reanalyzed the 5' RACE reads and collapses them to one entry per CDR3 protein, without DNA. Its clone listing holds over 80,000 distinct CDR3 sequences. Source material: naive CXCR3- CD8+ T cells from blood. The receptors come from a human donor in good health. Some clones in this sample may be carry-over from other donors' samples. CDR3s include the opening cysteine and the closing phenylalanine or tryptophan. Clone size is shown for a subset of rows, as once, few, many or a class of expanded clone.

v_gene	j_gene	abundance	CDR3aa
TRBV4-3	TRBJ1-5	-	CASSQDRTGNQPQHF
TRBV11-1	TRBJ2-2	-	CASSPQGNWDTGELFF
TRBV5-4	TRBJ1-5	-	CASSLDFNQPQHF
TRBV29-1	TRBJ2-7	-	CSVEGLAGAWAGEQYF
TRBV5-5	TRBJ2-1	-	CASSLTRSSYNEQFF
TRBV6-5	TRBJ1-1	-	CASSPGPDAEAFF
TRBV25-1	TRBJ1-4	-	CASSDSALGEKLFF
TRBV29-1	TRBJ1-2	-	CSVEEQGHGYTF
TRBV6-6	TRBJ1-1	-	CASRFFGNTEAFF
TRBV27	TRBJ2-1	-	CASSWDSYNEQFF
TRBV30	TRBJ2-7	-	CAWSRWEAYEQYF
TRBV28	TRBJ2-3	-	CASSFVAGTDTQYF
TRBV7-6	TRBJ1-1	-	CASSQSSVVSWNTEAFF
TRBV29-1	TRBJ2-1	medium-sized	CSVGTEFSYNEQFF
TRBV7-9	TRBJ1-2	-	CASSKLEGGANYGYTF
TRBV6-1	TRBJ2-3	-	CASSVLVVPSTDTQYF
TRBV13	TRBJ2-4	-	CASSLSGRNIQYF